A selection of T cell receptor beta chains follows, all from one sample in a study of cytomegalovirus exposure and HLA in healthy donors. Sequencing was performed with immunoSEQ multiplex PCR; in TCRdb, only in-frame clones are kept and a portion is missing. This sample yields about 43,000 clones, of which 50% to 75% are seen a single time; approximately 9.3% belongs to the top ten. The sequenced material came from PBMCs. The receptor source for this set is a human donor in good health. Both conserved end residues are part of each CDR3. D genes are given only for firm matches. Expanded clones get a size class; other rows say once, few or many, or leave the size out.

>TRBJ2-7|TRBV5-4|TRBD1|-
TGTGCCAGCAGCGCGCGGACAGGGGGGCCATACGAGCAGTACTTC
CASSARTGGPYEQYF
>TRBJ2-5|TRBV6-1|-|-
TGTGCCAGCAGGACGGGGTTTATGGACTTC
CASRTGFMDF
>TRBJ1-1|TRBV6-5|-|-
TGTGCCAGCAGCCCTCCAGGGAGGGGGAACACTGAAGCTTTCTTT
CASSPPGRGNTEAFF
>TRBJ2-1|TRBV29-1|TRBD2|-
TGCAGCGTTAGCCGGGGGGACTACAATGAGCAGTTCTTC
CSVSRGDYNEQFF
>TRBJ1-2|TRBV18|-|-
TGTGCCAGCTCACCACAGACGGTGCCGGGGGACGGCTACACCTTC
CASSPQTVPGDGYTF
>TRBJ1-4|TRBV2|-|-
TGTGCCAGCAGTGAAGCGCGAGGGTTGGGGGAAAAACTGTTTTTT
CASSEARGLGEKLFF
>TRBJ2-7|TRBV21-1|-|-
TGTGCCAGCAGCAAAGGGCGGGCCAGTCCTGGGGACGAGCAGTACTTC
CASSKGRASPGDEQYF
>TRBJ1-2|TRBV5-5|TRBD1|once
TGTGCCAGCAGCCTCGGGACAGACTATGGCTACACCTTC
CASSLGTDYGYTF
>TRBJ1-5|TRBV10-3|-|-
TGTGCCATCAGTGAAACAAATAGCAATCAGCCCCAGCATTTT
CAISETNSNQPQHF
>TRBJ2-6|TRBV11-2|-|-
TGTGCCAGCAGCGTGACAAGCTCTGGGGCCAACGTCCTGACTTTC
CASSVTSSGANVLTF
>TRBJ1-2|TRBV7-2|TRBD1|-
TGTGCCAGCAGCACCAGGACAGGACCCTATTATGGCTACACCTTC
CASSTRTGPYYGYTF
>TRBJ2-7|TRBV6-5|-|-
TGTGCCAGCAGTTACTCGCCACAGTTGACCTACGAGCAGTACTTC
CASSYSPQLTYEQYF
>TRBJ1-6|TRBV6-5|TRBD1|-
TGTGCCAGCAGTTACTCGGTGTACAGGGGCAATTCACCCCTCCACTTT
CASSYSVYRGNSPLHF
>TRBJ2-3|TRBV7-9|TRBD2|-
TGTGCCAGCAGCGAACTAGCGGGGGGGTGGGATACGCAGTATTTT
CASSELAGGWDTQYF
>TRBJ2-7|TRBV5-1|-|-
TGCGCCAGCAGCTTGGGTCGGGACTACGAGCAGTACTTC
CASSLGRDYEQYF
>TRBJ2-7|TRBV30|-|few
TGTGCCTGGAGTGATTTAAGGGGGGGAGGAGGGCAGTACTTC
CAWSDLRGGGGQYF
>TRBJ1-4|TRBV2|TRBD1|-
TGTGCCAGCCAAAACAGGGGGCGAAGTGAAAAACTGTTTTTT
CASQNRGRSEKLFF
>TRBJ1-1|TRBV10-3|-|-
TGTGCCATCAGCTGGGGGCGAGAAACTGAAGCTTTCTTT
CAISWGRETEAFF
>TRBJ2-5|TRBV7-2|-|once
TGTGCCAGCAGCTTCGTCAGTCAAGAGACCCAGTACTTC
CASSFVSQETQYF